Described below is a single T cell receptor beta chain sequence and its context. Its antigen is unknown. The data belong to a study of beta chain features in type 1 diabetes. Across the whole study: On cell yields, gender and age, patients and healthy donors were similar.

Expressed TCRB transcripts were sequenced after all isolated RNA was converted to cDNA. The protocol was immunoSEQ multiplex PCR, while the TCRdb copy is restricted to in-frame clones and leaves out a portion. The sample yields 310,000 or so clones, approximately 8% seen once. The CDR3 has 13 amino acids. Germline lookup yields CDR1 SNHLY and CDR2 FYNNEI. V was cut by 6 bases and J by 5 bases, with 13 bases left in between. Notes on the study in general: TCRB CDR3s from Type 1 diabetes patients were moderately but significantly shorter in all four CD4+ subsets.

The chain joins TRBV2 to TRBJ1-1; weak D call: TRBD1 (5 bases). The sequence was obtained from a woman aged 18-35 years in good health. Sample: central memory CD4+ T cells from blood. The CDR3 bases are TGTGCCAGCAGCAGGGCCCCGCGGACTGAAGCTTTCTTT. Its translation is CASSRAPRTEAFF.